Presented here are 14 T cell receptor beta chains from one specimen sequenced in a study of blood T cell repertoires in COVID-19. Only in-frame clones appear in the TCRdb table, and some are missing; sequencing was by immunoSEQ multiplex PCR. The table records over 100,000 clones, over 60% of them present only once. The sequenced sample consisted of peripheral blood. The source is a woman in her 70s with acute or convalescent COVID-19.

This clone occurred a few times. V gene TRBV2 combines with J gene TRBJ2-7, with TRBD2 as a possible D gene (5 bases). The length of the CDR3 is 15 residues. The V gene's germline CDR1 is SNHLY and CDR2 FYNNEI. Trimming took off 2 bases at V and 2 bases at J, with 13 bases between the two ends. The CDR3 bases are TGTGCCAGCAGTGAAAACCTGGTCGGGGCCTACGAGCAGTACTTC. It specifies CASSENLVGAYEQYF.

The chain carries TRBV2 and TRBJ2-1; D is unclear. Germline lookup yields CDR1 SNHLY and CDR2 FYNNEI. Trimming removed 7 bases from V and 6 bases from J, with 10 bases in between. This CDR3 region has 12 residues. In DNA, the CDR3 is TGTGCCAGCAAGTTACAGATCAATGAGCAGTTCTTC. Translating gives CASKLQINEQFF.

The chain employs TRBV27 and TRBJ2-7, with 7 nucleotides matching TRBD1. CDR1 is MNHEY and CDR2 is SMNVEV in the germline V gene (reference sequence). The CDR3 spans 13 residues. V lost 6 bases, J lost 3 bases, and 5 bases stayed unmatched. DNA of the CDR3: TGTGCCAGCAGGCCAGGGGGAAACTACGAGCAGTACTTC. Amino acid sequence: CASRPGGNYEQYF.

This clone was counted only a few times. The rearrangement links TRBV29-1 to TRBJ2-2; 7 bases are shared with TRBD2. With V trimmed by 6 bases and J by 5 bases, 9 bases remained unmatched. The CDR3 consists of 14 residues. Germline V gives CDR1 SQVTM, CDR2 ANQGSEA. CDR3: CSVGFGGKTGELFF. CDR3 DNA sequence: TGCAGCGTGGGTTTCGGGGGGAAAACCGGGGAGCTGTTTTTT.

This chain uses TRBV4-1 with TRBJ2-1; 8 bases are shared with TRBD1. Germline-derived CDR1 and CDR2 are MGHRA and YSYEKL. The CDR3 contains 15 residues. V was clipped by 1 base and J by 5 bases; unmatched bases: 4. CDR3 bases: TGCGCCAGCAGCCAAGTACAGGGGGGTGACAATGAGCAGTTCTTC. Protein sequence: CASSQVQGGDNEQFF.

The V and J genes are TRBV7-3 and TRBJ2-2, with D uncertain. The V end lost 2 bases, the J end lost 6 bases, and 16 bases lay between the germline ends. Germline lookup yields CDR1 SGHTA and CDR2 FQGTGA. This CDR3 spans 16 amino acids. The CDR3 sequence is CASSLGNGPAAGELFF. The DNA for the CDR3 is TGTGCCAGCAGCTTAGGTAACGGCCCGGCGGCCGGGGAGCTGTTTTTT.

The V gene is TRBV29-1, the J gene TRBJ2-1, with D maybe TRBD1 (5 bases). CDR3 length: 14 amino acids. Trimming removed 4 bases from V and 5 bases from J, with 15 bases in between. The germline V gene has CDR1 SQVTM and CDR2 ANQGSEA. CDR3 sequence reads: CSVVPRVVNNEQFF. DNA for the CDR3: TGCAGCGTTGTCCCCAGGGTCGTGAACAATGAGCAGTTCTTC.

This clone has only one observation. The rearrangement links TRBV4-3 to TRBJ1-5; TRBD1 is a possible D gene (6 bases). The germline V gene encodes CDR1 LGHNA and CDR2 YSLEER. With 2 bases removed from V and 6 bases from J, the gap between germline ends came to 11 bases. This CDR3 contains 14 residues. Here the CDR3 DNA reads TGCGCCAGCAGCCAACGACCAGGGGTTCAGCCCCAGCATTTT. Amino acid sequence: CASSQRPGVQPQHF.

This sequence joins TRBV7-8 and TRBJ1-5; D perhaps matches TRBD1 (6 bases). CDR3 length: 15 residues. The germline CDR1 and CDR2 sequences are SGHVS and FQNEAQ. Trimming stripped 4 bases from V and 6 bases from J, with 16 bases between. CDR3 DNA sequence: TGTGCCAGCAGCTCCGGACAGACGAGCGCTCAGCCCCAGCATTTT. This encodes CASSSGQTSAQPQHF.

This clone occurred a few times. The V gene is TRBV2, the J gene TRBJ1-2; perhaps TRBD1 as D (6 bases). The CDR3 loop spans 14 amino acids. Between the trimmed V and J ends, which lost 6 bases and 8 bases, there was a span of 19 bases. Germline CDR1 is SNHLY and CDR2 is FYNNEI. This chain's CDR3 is CASRVQGAGAGYTF. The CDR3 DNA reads TGTGCCAGCAGGGTCCAAGGCGCAGGGGCCGGCTACACCTTC.

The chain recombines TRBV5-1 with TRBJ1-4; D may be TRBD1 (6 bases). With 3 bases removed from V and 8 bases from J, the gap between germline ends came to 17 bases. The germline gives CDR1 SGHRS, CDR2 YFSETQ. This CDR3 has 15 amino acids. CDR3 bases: TGCGCCAGCAGCTCCGGATGGACAGACGACGAAAAACTGTTTTTT. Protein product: CASSSGWTDDEKLFF.

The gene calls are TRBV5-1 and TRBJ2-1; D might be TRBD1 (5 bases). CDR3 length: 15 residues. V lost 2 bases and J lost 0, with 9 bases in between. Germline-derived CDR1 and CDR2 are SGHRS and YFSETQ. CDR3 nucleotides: TGCGCCAGCAGCTTAGGGGAAATCTCCTACAATGAGCAGTTCTTC. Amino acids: CASSLGEISYNEQFF.

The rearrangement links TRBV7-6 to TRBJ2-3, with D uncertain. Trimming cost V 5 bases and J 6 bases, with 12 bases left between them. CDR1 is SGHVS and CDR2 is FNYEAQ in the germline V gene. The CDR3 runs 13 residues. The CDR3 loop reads CASSPSEIDTQYF. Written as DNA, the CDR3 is TGTGCCAGCAGCCCGTCGGAGATTGATACGCAGTATTTT.

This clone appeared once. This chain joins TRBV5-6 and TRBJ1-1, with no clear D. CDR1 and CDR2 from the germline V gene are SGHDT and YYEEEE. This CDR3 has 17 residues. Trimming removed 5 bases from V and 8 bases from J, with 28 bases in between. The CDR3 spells CASSPHTQGIVPSEAFF. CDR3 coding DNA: TGTGCCAGCAGTCCCCATACGCAAGGGATAGTCCCTAGCGAAGCTTTCTTT. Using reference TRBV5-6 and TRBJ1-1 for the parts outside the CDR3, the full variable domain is DAGVTQSPTHLIKTRGQQVTLRCSPKSGHDTVSWYQQALGQGPQFIFQYYEEEERQRGNFPDRFSGHQFPNYSSELNVNALLLGDSALYLCASSPHTQGIVPSEAFFGQGTRLTVV.